Below, one T cell receptor beta chain is given with its context. Its antigen is unknown. The data were taken from a study of cytomegalovirus exposure and HLA in healthy donors. The study's findings and limits: There was a cluster of highly shared sequence variants that was likely a sequencing artifact.

Use of 60 Vbeta and 13 Jbeta primers characterized the PCR. Original data processing: As a later analysis found, there were 70 million to 80 million unique TCR beta chains, of which some 9.9 million were shared. The table came from immunoSEQ multiplex PCR; TCRdb's copy has only in-frame clones and leaves some out. V and J calls and clone size are copied from that table; D and trimming were computed from the DNA. Among about 160,000 clones listed, roughly 80% were seen once. The ends lost 3 bases at V and 4 bases at J; junction bases unmatched: 6. The CDR3 extends over 15 amino acids. Germline assignment: CDR1 ENHRY and CDR2 SYGVKD.

The specimen sequenced was PBMCs. This rearrangement joins TRBV10-3 to TRBJ1-2; 9 bases fit TRBD1. The source of this sequence is a girl aged 5 to 17 in good health and CMV-seropositive. In nucleotides, the CDR3 is TGTGCCATCAGTGATGAGGGACAGGGTCTCTATGGCTACACCTTC. Its protein product is CAISDEGQGLYGYTF.